This T cell receptor beta chain emerged from a study of early T cells in non-severe SARS-CoV-2 infection. Study-level results: The VDJdb matching leaned toward anti-spike CD8 responses and overlooked private and CD4 specificities.

Unique molecular identifiers were added to individual cDNA molecules. TCRdb ran MiXCR on the 5' RACE reads and lists one entry per CDR3 protein. Among approximately 50,000 distinct CDR3 sequences listed, 9.5% to 15% were seen once. This CDR3 region has 15 residues. Germline CDR1 LGHDT, CDR2 YNNKEL (reference sequence). V was clipped by 1 base and J by 4 bases; unmatched bases: 6. This clonotype was found many times. Its antigen remains unknown. The source was whole blood, collected at baseline. The receptor's source is an adult who was a healthcare worker with PCR-confirmed SARS-CoV-2 infection or an uninfected control (not recorded which). V gene TRBV3-1 combines with J gene TRBJ1-2; TRBD1 matches at 7 bases. CDR3: CASSQADRLGYGYTF. CDR3 DNA sequence: TGTGCCAGCAGCCAAGCGGACAGGTTGGGCTATGGCTACACCTTC.